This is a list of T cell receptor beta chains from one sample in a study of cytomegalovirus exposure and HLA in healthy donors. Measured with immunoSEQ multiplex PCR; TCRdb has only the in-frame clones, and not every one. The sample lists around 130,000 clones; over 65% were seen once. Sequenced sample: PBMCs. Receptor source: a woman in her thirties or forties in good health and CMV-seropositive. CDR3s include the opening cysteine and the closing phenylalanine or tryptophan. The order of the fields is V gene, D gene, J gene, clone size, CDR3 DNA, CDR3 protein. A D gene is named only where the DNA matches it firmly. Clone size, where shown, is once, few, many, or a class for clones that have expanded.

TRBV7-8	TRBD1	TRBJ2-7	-	TGTGCCAGCAGCTTAGGGGGAAGCCCGGGACAGGACGAGCAGTACTTC	CASSLGGSPGQDEQYF
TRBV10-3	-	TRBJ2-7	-	TGTGCCATCAGCCCCGGGACATCGACGTCTCGGGTTCTTTACGAGCAGTACTTC	CAISPGTSTSRVLYEQYF
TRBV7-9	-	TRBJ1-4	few	TGTGCCAGCAGTCCGGGACAAGTAACTAATGAAAAACTGTTTTTT	CASSPGQVTNEKLFF
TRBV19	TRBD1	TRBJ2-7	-	TGTGCCAGTGCCCGGACAGGGACGACCTACGAGCAGTACTTC	CASARTGTTYEQYF
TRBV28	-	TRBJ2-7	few	TGTGCCAGCAGTTCCCCGGGTGACTTAGCGGACTCCTACGAGCAGTACTTC	CASSSPGDLADSYEQYF
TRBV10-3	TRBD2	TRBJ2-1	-	TGTGCCATCAGTTCTAGCGGGGGGGCGGGAAATGAGCAGTTCTTC	CAISSSGGAGNEQFF
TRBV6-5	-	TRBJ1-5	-	TGTGCCAGCAGTTACGGAGATTATAGCAATCAGCCCCAGCATTTT	CASSYGDYSNQPQHF
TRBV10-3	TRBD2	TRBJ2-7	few	TGTGCCATCAGTAACGGGAGGTTCGAGCAGTACTTC	CAISNGRFEQYF
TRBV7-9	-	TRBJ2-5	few	TGTTCCAGCAGCGGCTGGTCCCTGACTTACCAAGAGACCCAGTACTTC	CSSSGWSLTYQETQYF
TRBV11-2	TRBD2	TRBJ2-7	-	TGTGCCAGCAGATTACTAGCGGGAGCTTCCTACGAGCAGTACTTC	CASRLLAGASYEQYF
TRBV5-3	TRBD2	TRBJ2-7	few	TGTGCCAGAAGCACCGGACTAGCGGGGGTCCGCTACGAGCAGTACTTC	CARSTGLAGVRYEQYF
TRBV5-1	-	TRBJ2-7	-	TGCGCCAGCAGCTCAGGGGCCTCCGAGCAGTACTTC	CASSSGASEQYF
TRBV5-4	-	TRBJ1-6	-	TGTGCCAGCAGCTCCCACGGTCGGGGGGCGCTCAATTCACCCCTCCACTTT	CASSSHGRGALNSPLHF
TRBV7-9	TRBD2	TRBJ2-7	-	TGTGCCAGCAGCTCCCCGACTAGCGGGAGTCGTCGGCAGTACTTC	CASSSPTSGSRRQYF
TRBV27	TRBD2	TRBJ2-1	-	TGTGCCAGCAGTTTAGCGGGAGGGCCTTACAATGAGCAGTTCTTC	CASSLAGGPYNEQFF
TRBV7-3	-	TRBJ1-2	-	TGTGCCAGCAGCTTAAAGGGGGACTATGGCTACCCCTTC	CASSLKGDYGYPF